This TCR beta chain was observed in a study of blood T cell repertoires in COVID-19. Study-wide background: The analysed material was cDNA or gDNA that came from T cells, B-cell-depleted T cells, or PBMCs.

There are 15 residues in the CDR3. With 3 bases removed from V and 7 bases from J, the gap between germline ends came to 19 bases. Germline V gene lookup returns CDR1 SGHTA and CDR2 FQGNSA. Sequenced by immunoSEQ multiplex PCR; TCRdb stores in-frame clones only, minus some. The table lists about 59,000 clones, about nine tenths of them singletons. This chain links TRBV7-2 with TRBJ2-7, with D tentatively TRBD2 (5 bases). The sequenced sample consisted of peripheral blood. This sequence was found in a human donor in a cohort sampled during active COVID-19. The CDR3 DNA sequence: TGTGCCAGCAGCTTGGGCCCTTCATCGGGGAATGAGCAGTACTTC. Its translation: CASSLGPSSGNEQYF.